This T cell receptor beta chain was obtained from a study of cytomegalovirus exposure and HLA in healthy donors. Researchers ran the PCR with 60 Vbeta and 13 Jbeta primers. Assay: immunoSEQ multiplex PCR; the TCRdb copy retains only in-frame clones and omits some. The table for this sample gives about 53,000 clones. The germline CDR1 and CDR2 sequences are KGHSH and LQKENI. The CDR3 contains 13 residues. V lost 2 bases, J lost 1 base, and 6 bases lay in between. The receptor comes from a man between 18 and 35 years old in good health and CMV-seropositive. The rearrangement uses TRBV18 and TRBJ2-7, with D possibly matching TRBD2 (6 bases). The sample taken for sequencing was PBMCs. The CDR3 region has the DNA TGTGCCAGCTCACCAAGCGGGTCCTACGAGCAGTACTTC. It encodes CASSPSGSYEQYF. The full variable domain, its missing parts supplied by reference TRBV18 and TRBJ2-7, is NAGVMQNPRHLVRRRGQEARLRCSPMKGHSHVYWYRQLPEEGLKFMVYLQKENIIDESGMPKERFSAEFPKEGPSILRIQQVVRGDSAAYFCASSPSGSYEQYFGPGTRLTVT.